This TCR beta chain was documented in a study of blood T cell repertoires in COVID-19. Looking at the study overall: The study drew acute and convalescent COVID-19 samples from the United States, Italy and Spain. PBMCs, B-cell-depleted T cells, or T cells provided the cDNA or gDNA that made up the material.

Authors' processing steps: Reference gene primers were amplified, and this amplification served to estimate nucleated cell counts. The data were produced by immunoSEQ multiplex PCR, yet TCRdb's version contains in-frame clones alone and is incomplete. V, J and clone size derive from that table, while D and trimming were established from the DNA sequence. This table has roughly 410,000 clones, around 89% appearing once. The receptor's source is a man aged 40-49 years with acute or convalescent COVID-19. The specimen was peripheral blood.

CDR3 coding DNA: TGTGCCAGCAGCTCTCAGGGGCGGATGAACACTGAAGCTTTCTTT. It translates to CASSSQGRMNTEAFF. The genes are TRBV7-9 and TRBJ1-1; D may be TRBD1 (6 bases). The V and J ends lost 4 bases and 0 bases respectively, with 12 bases between them. CDR3 size: 15 residues. Germline loops: CDR1 SEHNR, CDR2 FQNEAQ (reference sequence).